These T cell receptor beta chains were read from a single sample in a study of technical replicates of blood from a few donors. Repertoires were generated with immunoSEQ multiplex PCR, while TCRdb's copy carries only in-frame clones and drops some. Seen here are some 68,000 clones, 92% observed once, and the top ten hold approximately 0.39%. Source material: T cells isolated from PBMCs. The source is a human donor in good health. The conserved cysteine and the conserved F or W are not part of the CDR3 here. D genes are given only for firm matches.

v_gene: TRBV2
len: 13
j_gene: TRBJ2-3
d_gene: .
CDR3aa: ASRLDRSSTDTQY

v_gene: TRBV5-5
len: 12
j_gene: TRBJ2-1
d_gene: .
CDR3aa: ASSQAGGYNEQF

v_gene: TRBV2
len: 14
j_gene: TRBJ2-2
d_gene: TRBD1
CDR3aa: ASSESPGGAPGELF

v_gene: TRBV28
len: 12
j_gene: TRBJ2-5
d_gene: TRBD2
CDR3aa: ASSRSGTQETQY

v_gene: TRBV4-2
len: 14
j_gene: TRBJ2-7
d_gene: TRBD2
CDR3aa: ASSQVLSRLAAEQY

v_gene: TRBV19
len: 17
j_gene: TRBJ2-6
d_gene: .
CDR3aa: ASSIDLETVSGGANVLT

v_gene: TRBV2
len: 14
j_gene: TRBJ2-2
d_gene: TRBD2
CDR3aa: ASSRSGRRNTGELF

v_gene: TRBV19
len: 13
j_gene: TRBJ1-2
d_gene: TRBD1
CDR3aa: ASSNRQGTNYGYT

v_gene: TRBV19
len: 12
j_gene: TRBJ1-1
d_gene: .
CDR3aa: ASSIGVGNTEAF

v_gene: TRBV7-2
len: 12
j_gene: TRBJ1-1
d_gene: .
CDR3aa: ASSSERMNTEAF

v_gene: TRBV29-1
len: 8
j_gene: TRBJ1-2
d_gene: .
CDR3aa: SAGQGGYT

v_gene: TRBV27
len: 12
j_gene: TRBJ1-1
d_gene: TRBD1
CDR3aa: ASSWTGVNTEAF

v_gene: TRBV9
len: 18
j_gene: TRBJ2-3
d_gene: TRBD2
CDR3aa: ASSVEGLAGGPWRADTQY

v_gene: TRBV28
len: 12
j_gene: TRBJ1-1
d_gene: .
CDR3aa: ASSLLSEDTEAF

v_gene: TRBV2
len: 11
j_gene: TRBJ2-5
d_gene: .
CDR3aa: ASSRGPGETQY

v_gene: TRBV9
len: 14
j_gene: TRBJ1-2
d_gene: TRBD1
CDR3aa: ASSGQKQGDDYGYT

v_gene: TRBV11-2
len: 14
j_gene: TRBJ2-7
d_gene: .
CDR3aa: ASSLATLRGPYEQY

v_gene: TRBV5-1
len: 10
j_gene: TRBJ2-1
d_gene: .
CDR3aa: ASSYTGWEQF

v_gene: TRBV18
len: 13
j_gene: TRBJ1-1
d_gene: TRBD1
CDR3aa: ASSGQGVTLTEAF

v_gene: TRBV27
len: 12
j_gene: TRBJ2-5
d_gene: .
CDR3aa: ASSWRGNRETQY

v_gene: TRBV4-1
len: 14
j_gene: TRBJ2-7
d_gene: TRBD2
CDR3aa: ASSPGGAGSSYEQY

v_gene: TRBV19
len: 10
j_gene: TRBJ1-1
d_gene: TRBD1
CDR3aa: ASRSRGQSAF

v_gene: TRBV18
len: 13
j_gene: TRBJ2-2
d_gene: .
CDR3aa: ASSDSGLGTGELF

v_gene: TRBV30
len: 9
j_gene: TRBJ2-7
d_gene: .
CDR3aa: ASGKTYEQY

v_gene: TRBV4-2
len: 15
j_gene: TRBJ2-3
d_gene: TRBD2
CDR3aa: ASSQDTSGSLTDTQY

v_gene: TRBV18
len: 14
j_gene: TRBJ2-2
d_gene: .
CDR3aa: ASSPISGEGSGELF

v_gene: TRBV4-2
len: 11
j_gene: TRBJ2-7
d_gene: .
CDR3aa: ASSLGQTYEQY

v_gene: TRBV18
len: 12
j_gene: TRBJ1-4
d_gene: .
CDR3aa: ASSPQTANEKLF

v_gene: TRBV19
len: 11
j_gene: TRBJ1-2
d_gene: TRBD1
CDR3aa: ASTDRVGYGYT

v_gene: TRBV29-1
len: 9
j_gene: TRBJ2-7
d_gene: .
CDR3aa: SVRDFYEQY

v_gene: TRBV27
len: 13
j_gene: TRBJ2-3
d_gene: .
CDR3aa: ASSLYAGLQDTQY

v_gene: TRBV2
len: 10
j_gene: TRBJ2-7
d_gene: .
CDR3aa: ASSLPTNEQY

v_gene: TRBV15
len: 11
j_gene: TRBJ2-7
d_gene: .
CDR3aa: ATSYDRTYEQY

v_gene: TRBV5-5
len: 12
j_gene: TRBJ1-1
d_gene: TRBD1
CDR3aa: ASGPTGWGTEAF

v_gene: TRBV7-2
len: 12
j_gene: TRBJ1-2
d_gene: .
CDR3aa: ASSLVPEFYGYT